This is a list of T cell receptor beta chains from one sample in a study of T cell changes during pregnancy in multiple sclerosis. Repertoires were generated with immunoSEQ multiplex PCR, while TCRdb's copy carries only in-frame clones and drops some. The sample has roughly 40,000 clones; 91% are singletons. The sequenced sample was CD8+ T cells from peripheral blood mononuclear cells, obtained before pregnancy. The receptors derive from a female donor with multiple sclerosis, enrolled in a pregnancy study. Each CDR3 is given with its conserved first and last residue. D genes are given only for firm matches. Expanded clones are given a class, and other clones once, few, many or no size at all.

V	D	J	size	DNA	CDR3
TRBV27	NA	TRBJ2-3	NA	TGTGCCAGCAGTCCCGGACTGTCCCCTAGCACAGATACGCAGTATTTT	CASSPGLSPSTDTQYF
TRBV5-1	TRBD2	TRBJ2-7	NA	TGCGCCAGCAGCCCCGGACTAGCAGTCGTAGAGCAGTACTTC	CASSPGLAVVEQYF
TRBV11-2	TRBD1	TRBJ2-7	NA	TGTGCCAGCAGCTTCCTGACAGGGGGTTACGAGCAGTACTTC	CASSFLTGGYEQYF
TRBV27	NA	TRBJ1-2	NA	TGTGCCAGCAGTTTAGGGACGGACTATCGAATCACCTTC	CASSLGTDYRITF
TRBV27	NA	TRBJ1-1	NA	TGTGCCAGCAGTTTGGCATTTTGGACTGAAGCTTTCTTT	CASSLAFWTEAFF
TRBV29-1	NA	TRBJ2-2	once	TGCAGCTCTACAGGGACCACCGGGGAGCTGTTTTTT	CSSTGTTGELFF
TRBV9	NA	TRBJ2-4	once	TGTGCCAGCAGCATGACAGCTAACCCAGCCAAAAACATTCAGTACTTC	CASSMTANPAKNIQYF
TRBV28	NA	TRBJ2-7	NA	TGTGCCATCAGTCCGAGGGTTCAGTACGAGCAGTACTTC	CAISPRVQYEQYF
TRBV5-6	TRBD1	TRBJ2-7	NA	TGTGCCAGCAGCTTGGTAGGGCTTGCGGCTCAGGGGGTTAGGGAGCAGTACTTC	CASSLVGLAAQGVREQYF
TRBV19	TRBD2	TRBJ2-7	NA	TGTGCCAGTAGTGCATCTAGCGGGAGTATCTACGAGCAGTACTTC	CASSASSGSIYEQYF
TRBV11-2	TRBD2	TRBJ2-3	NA	TGTGCCAGCAGCTTAGGAGCTAGCGGGACTTTCACAGATACGCAGTATTTT	CASSLGASGTFTDTQYF
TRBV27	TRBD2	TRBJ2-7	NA	TGTGCCAGCAGTTTCGGGACTAGCGGGAGAGACGAGCAGTACTTC	CASSFGTSGRDEQYF
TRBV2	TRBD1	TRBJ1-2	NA	TGTGCCAGCAGCGAGCGAGACAGGGGCTCTCCCTATGGCTACACCTTC	CASSERDRGSPYGYTF
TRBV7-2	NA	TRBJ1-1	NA	TGTGCCAGCAGCTTACAGATTATGAACACTGAAGCTTTCTTT	CASSLQIMNTEAFF
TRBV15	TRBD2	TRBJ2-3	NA	TGTGCCACCGGTAGGGGAGCGGGAGGGTCAGATACGCAGTATTTT	CATGRGAGGSDTQYF
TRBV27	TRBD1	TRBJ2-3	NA	TGTGCCAGCAGTCCCGGGACAGGGGGCCGGAATACGCAGTATTTT	CASSPGTGGRNTQYF
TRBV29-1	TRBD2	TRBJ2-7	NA	TGCAGCGTTCGACTAGCGGGAGGGGGTGAGCAGTACTTC	CSVRLAGGGEQYF
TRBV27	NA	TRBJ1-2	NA	TGTGCCAGCAGTTTATCTAAAACAGGGATAGGCGATGGCTACACCTTC	CASSLSKTGIGDGYTF
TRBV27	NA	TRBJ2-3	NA	TGTGCCAGCAGTTTATCAGCTTCGGATACGCAGTATTTT	CASSLSASDTQYF
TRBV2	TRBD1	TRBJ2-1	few	TGTGCCAGCAGACAGGGGGGTCAGGAGTTCTTC	CASRQGGQEFF
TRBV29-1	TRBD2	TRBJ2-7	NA	TGCAGCGTACTAGCGGGAGGGGGCGAGCAGTACTTC	CSVLAGGGEQYF
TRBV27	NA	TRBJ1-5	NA	TGTGCCAGCATGGGGGCCCTAAATCAGCCCCAGCATTTT	CASMGALNQPQHF
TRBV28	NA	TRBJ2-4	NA	TGTGCCAGCAGTTTATACCAGGGGGGTGACAAAAACATTCAGTACTTC	CASSLYQGGDKNIQYF
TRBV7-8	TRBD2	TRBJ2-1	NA	TGTGCCAGCAGCTTACACCCTAGCGGGAGGATAGACGAGGAGTTCTTC	CASSLHPSGRIDEEFF
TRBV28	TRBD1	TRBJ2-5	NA	TGTGCCAGCAGTTTGCACAGGGGGGCGGAAGAGACCCAGTACTTC	CASSLHRGAEETQYF
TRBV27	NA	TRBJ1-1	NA	TGTGCCAGCAGTTCCTCGGGGGGAATGAACACTGAAGCTTTCTTT	CASSSSGGMNTEAFF
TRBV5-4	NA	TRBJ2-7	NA	TGTGCCAGCAGCTCGGCCTACGAGCAGTACTTC	CASSSAYEQYF